One sample yielded the 27 T cell receptor beta chains listed below, sequenced in a study of Ad26.COV2.S vaccination and SARS-CoV-2 variants. Repertoires were generated with immunoSEQ multiplex PCR, while TCRdb's copy carries only in-frame clones and drops some. The table records about 680,000 clones, about 90% of them present only once. Treatment denoted: approximately 18 received Ad26.COV2.S at low or high dose, single or two shots; several received placebo; per-sample allocation not given. On day 63 after the first injection, vaccine and placebo recipients gave samples. The sample was peripheral blood, taken in a trial of Ad26.COV2.S vaccine versus placebo. Receptors originate from a person aged 18 to 65 who received the Ad26.COV2.S COVID-19 vaccine or a placebo.

The rearrangement uses TRBV7-6 and TRBJ2-3; TRBD2 matches 12 bases. The CDR3 contains 17 residues. V lost 4 bases to trimming and J lost 0 bases; unmatched junction nucleotides: 5. Germline V gene data show CDR1 as SGHVS and CDR2 as FNYEAQ. The CDR3 coding sequence is TGTGCCAGCAGCTCACTAGCGGGGGGCGAAAGCACAGATACGCAGTATTTT. Translated, it gives CASSSLAGGESTDTQYF.

The chain combines TRBV5-6 with TRBJ1-5, with TRBD1 as a possible D gene (6 bases). Trimming cost V 6 bases and J 6 bases, with 19 bases left between them. Germline V gene sequence: CDR1 SGHDT, CDR2 YYEEEE. The CDR3 length is 15 residues. The CDR3 DNA follows: TGTGCCAGCACCCTCGGGGGGGCAGGCAGTCAGCCCCAGCATTTT. Translated, it gives CASTLGGAGSQPQHF.

This clone was counted a few times. The gene calls are TRBV3-1 (or the pseudogene TRBV3-2) and TRBJ1-3; D gene uncertain. Germline loops: CDR1 LGHDT, CDR2 YNNKEL (reference sequence). Trimming took 8 bases from V and 4 from J, leaving 6 bases between them. This CDR3 has 11 amino acids. The CDR3 is CASLAGNTIYF. The DNA for the CDR3 is TGTGCCAGCCTTGCAGGAAACACCATATATTTT.

V usage is TRBV6-5 and J usage is TRBJ2-1, with 12 nucleotides matching TRBD2. This CDR3 contains 15 residues. The germline gives CDR1 MNHEY, CDR2 SVGAGI. V was pared by 0 bases and J by 7 bases, with 1 base of the junction left unmatched. The CDR3 nucleotides read TGTGCCAGCAGTTACTCGACTAGCGGGAGTAATGAGCAGTTCTTC. Its protein is CASSYSTSGSNEQFF.

This clone was recorded once. The rearrangement joins TRBV19 to TRBJ2-7; 7 positions agree with TRBD1. The CDR3 is made up of 14 amino acids. The ends lost 6 bases at V and 1 base at J; junction bases unmatched: 6. The germline V gene has CDR1 LNHDA and CDR2 SQIVND (reference sequence). CDR3 loop: CASSPTGISYEQYF. CDR3 nucleotide sequence: TGTGCCAGTAGCCCGACAGGGATTTCCTACGAGCAGTACTTC.

This chain links TRBV19 with TRBJ2-2; 10 nucleotides line up with TRBD2. After removal of 4 bases from V and 7 bases from J, the junction contained 15 bases not matched to a gene. The CDR3 loop spans 18 amino acids. Germline CDR1 is LNHDA and CDR2 is SQIVND (reference sequence). This CDR3 reads CASSTQGAAGGPHGELFF. The CDR3, as DNA: TGTGCCAGTAGTACGCAGGGGGCAGCGGGAGGGCCTCACGGGGAGCTGTTTTTT.

This sequence joins TRBV5-6 and TRBJ1-5, with a possible D match to TRBD1 (5 bases). Germline V CDR1 and CDR2: SGHDT, YYEEEE. The CDR3 covers 16 residues. With 1 base removed from V and 2 bases from J, the gap between germline ends came to 13 bases. The CDR3 DNA follows: TGTGCCAGCAGCTTGAGAGGGGCGGTGGGCAATCAGCCCCAGCATTTT. Protein sequence: CASSLRGAVGNQPQHF.

This chain joins TRBV9 and TRBJ2-4; 9 bases fit TRBD1. There are 16 residues in the CDR3. Germline V gene sequence: CDR1 SGDLS, CDR2 YYNGEE. V was clipped by 3 bases and J by 0 bases; unmatched bases: 4. The CDR3 sequence: CASSATGGLAKNIQYF. CDR3 in DNA: TGTGCCAGCAGCGCGACAGGGGGGTTAGCCAAAAACATTCAGTACTTC.

This chain uses TRBV6-5 with TRBJ2-1; 7 bases map to TRBD2. V was clipped by 11 bases and J by 9 bases; unmatched bases: 10. The CDR3 extends over 12 amino acids. Germline CDR1 MNHEY, CDR2 SVGAGI. As DNA, the CDR3 is TGTGCCGGAGGACTAGTCTTCCGTGAGCAGTTCTTC. Its translation is CAGGLVFREQFF.

The CDR3 DNA sequence: TGTGCCAGCAGTGAAGTGGAGGGGGCGGGAAATTCACCCCTCCACTTT. It yields the protein CASSEVEGAGNSPLHF. V usage is TRBV2 and J usage is TRBJ1-6, with 7 bases fitting TRBD1. The V segment lost 1 base and the J segment 7 bases; nucleotides outside the gene matches: 7. The length of the CDR3 is 16 residues. Germline assignment: CDR1 SNHLY and CDR2 FYNNEI.

The chain joins TRBV10-3 to TRBJ1-4; no clear D gene. CDR1 and CDR2 (germline): ENHRY, SYGVKD. The CDR3 has 12 amino acids. V was trimmed by 4 bases and J by 6 bases, leaving 6 bases between them. The CDR3 DNA is TGTGCCATCAGTGGAGCGGATGAAAAACTGTTTTTT. It encodes CAISGADEKLFF.

The chain is built from TRBV5-6 and TRBJ1-5, with 8 bases matching TRBD1. Trimming at V came to 4 bases and at J to 2 bases, leaving 11 bases not matched to a gene. In germline, CDR1 is SGHDT, CDR2 YYEEEE. This CDR3 has 17 amino acids. CDR3 DNA: TGTGCCAGCAGCCACAGACAGGGGAATGGGCGCAATCAGCCCCAGCATTTT. Protein sequence: CASSHRQGNGRNQPQHF. The variable domain in full, completed from reference TRBV5-6 and TRBJ1-5, reads DAGVTQSPTHLIKTRGQQVTLRCSPKSGHDTVSWYQQALGQGPQFIFQYYEEEERQRGNFPDRFSGHQFPNYSSELNVNALLLGDSALYLCASSHRQGNGRNQPQHFGDGTRLSIL.

This clone was observed once. This chain connects TRBV5-1 to TRBJ2-1; 9 nucleotides align to TRBD1. V lost 5 bases and J lost 4; bases outside the gene matches: 10. The CDR3 sequence is 16 residues long. Germline CDR1 reads SGHRS; CDR2 reads YFSETQ. CDR3 region: CASSPGGTGSYNEQFF. DNA of the CDR3: TGCGCCAGCAGTCCCGGCGGGACAGGGTCATACAATGAGCAGTTCTTC.

The rearrangement links TRBV5-4 to TRBJ1-1, with 9 bases matching TRBD1. Looked up from germline, CDR1 is SGHNT and CDR2 is YYREEE (reference sequence). The CDR3 sequence is 15 residues long. V was clipped by 5 bases and J by 1 base; unmatched bases: 6. This CDR3 is CASSLQGARNTEAFF. CDR3 coding DNA: TGTGCCAGCAGTCTACAGGGGGCGAGGAACACTGAAGCTTTCTTT.

The J gene is TRBJ2-5, the V gene TRBV2, with D uncertain. The CDR3 totals 12 residues. Trimming stripped 7 bases from V and 14 bases from J, with 20 bases between. CDR1 and CDR2 (germline): SNHLY, FYNNEI. This chain's CDR3 is CASTQFPDTYYF. For the CDR3, the DNA is TGTGCCAGCACCCAATTCCCTGACACGTATTACTTC. Filled out from reference TRBV2 and TRBJ2-5, the complete variable domain reads EPEVTQTPSHQVTQMGQEVILRCVPISNHLYFYWYRQILGQKVEFLVSFYNNEISEKSEIFDDQFSVERPDGSNFTLKIRSTKLEDSAMYFCASTQFPDTYYFGPGTRLLVL.

The rearrangement joins TRBV21-1 to TRBJ1-5; the table calls TRBD1, which could not be checked here. TRBV21-1 is tagged as a pseudogene. The CDR3 runs 18 residues. CDR3 loop: CASSRRYRDMGPNQPQHF. In DNA, the CDR3 is TGTGCCAGCAGCCGCCGTTACCGGGACATGGGTCCCAATCAGCCCCAGCATTTT.

The chain is built from TRBV9 and TRBJ1-1; D uncertain. This CDR3 contains 14 residues. Trimming pared 3 bases from V and 1 base from J, leaving 10 bases between. Germline lookup yields CDR1 SGDLS and CDR2 YYNGEE. The CDR3 is CASSATQRNTEAFF. CDR3 sequence (DNA): TGTGCCAGCAGCGCCACCCAGCGGAACACTGAAGCTTTCTTT.

This chain uses TRBV6-2 or TRBV6-3 with TRBJ1-5, with 8 bases identical to TRBD1. The CDR3 runs to 14 residues. The germline CDR1 and CDR2 sequences are MNHEY and SVGEGT. Losses at the gene ends were 4 bases for V and 6 bases for J; bases not matched to a gene: 5. The CDR3 reads CASSWWTGFQPQHF. Written as DNA, the CDR3 is TGTGCCAGCAGTTGGTGGACAGGGTTTCAGCCCCAGCATTTT.

Worth noting for this clone: This sample also contains other DNA sequences that code for the same CDR3. The chain employs TRBV12-3 or TRBV12-4 and TRBJ2-3; D gene ambiguous. This CDR3 contains 12 residues. V was trimmed by 6 bases and J by 0 bases, leaving 4 bases between them. The CDR3 bases are TGTGCCAGCAGCCTCAGCACAGATACGCAGTATTTT. This sequence encodes CASSLSTDTQYF.

The chain recombines TRBV19 with TRBJ2-2; 8 bases agree with TRBD2. Trimming at V came to 3 bases and at J to 4 bases, leaving 4 bases not matched to a gene. There are 15 residues in the CDR3. The V gene's germline CDR1 is LNHDA and CDR2 SQIVND (reference sequence). CDR3 nucleotide sequence: TGTGCCAGTAGTATGCTAGCGGGTTTCACCGGGGAGCTGTTTTTT. Translation: CASSMLAGFTGELFF.

The rearrangement links TRBV7-2 to TRBJ2-1; TRBD2 aligns across 7 bases. V shed 3 bases, J shed 1 base, and the junction held 3 bases outside the gene matches. This CDR3 is 15 amino acids long. Per germline, CDR1 SGHTA and CDR2 FQGNSA. The chain's CDR3 is CASSFTSASYNEQFF. The CDR3 DNA is TGTGCCAGCAGCTTTACTAGCGCGTCCTACAATGAGCAGTTCTTC.

This chain uses TRBV4-2 with TRBJ1-1, with D possibly matching TRBD1 (6 bases). Between the trimmed V and J ends, which lost 2 bases and 6 bases, there was a span of 10 bases. CDR3 length equals 13 residues. The germline V gene has CDR1 LGHNA and CDR2 YNFKEQ. The CDR3 DNA reads TGTGCCAGCAGCCAAAAGGGGGGAGCTGAAGCTTTCTTT. Encoded protein: CASSQKGGAEAFF.

This chain uses TRBV14 with TRBJ2-3, with D possibly TRBD2 on 6 matching bases. The CDR3 covers 13 residues. Trimming stripped 4 bases from V and 11 bases from J, with 16 bases between. Germline loops: CDR1 SGHDN, CDR2 FVKESK. In DNA, the CDR3 is TGTGCCAGCAGCCCCGGTCCTAGCGTGGGGCAGTATTTT. It translates to CASSPGPSVGQYF.

The chain is built from TRBV27 and TRBJ2-5; 11 bases align to TRBD2. This CDR3 has 15 residues. The trim removed 6 bases at V and 7 bases at J, leaving 10 bases unmatched. Germline V gene lookup returns CDR1 MNHEY and CDR2 SMNVEV (reference sequence). The CDR3 coding sequence is TGTGCCAGCAGAGATAGCGGGAGGGGTCTTGGGACCCAGTACTTC. The encoded protein is CASRDSGRGLGTQYF.

V and J are TRBV4-2 and TRBJ2-7; D gene unclear. This CDR3 has 13 residues. Per germline, CDR1 LGHNA and CDR2 YNFKEQ. The ends were cut back, 1 base at V and 4 bases at J, with 8 bases in the middle. CDR3 bases: TGTGCCAGCAGCCAAGGGGGTAAATACGAGCAGTACTTC. Residues: CASSQGGKYEQYF.

The chain uses TRBV19 and TRBJ1-5; the D is unclear. V lost 2 bases, J lost 7 bases, and 12 bases lay in between. Germline V lookup: CDR1 LNHDA, CDR2 SQIVND (reference sequence). This CDR3 has 14 amino acids. This CDR3 reads CASSITGREQPQHF. CDR3 coding DNA: TGTGCCAGTAGTATAACCGGGAGAGAGCAGCCCCAGCATTTT.

This rearrangement joins TRBV19 to TRBJ1-5; the D gene is possibly TRBD1 (5 bases). From germline, CDR1 is LNHDA and CDR2 SQIVND (reference sequence). The CDR3 spans 14 residues. The V and J ends lost 5 bases and 3 bases respectively, with 11 bases between them. The CDR3 is CASSVRDYNQPQHF. DNA for the CDR3: TGTGCCAGTAGTGTCCGGGACTACAATCAGCCCCAGCATTTT. Full variable domain (rest looked up from reference TRBV19 and TRBJ1-5): DGGITQSPKYLFRKEGQNVTLSCEQNLNHDAMYWYRQDPGQGLRLIYYSQIVNDFQKGDIAEGYSVSREKKESFPLTVTSAQKNPTAFYLCASSVRDYNQPQHFGDGTRLSIL.